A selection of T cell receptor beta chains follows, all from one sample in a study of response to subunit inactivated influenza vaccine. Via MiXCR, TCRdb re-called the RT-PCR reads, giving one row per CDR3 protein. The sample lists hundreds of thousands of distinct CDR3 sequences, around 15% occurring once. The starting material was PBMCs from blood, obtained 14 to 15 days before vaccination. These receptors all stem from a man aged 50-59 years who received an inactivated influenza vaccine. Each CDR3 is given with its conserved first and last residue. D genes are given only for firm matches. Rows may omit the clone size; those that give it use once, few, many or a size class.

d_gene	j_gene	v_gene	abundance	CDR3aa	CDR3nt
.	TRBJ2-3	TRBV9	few	CASSVGSVSTDTQYF	TGTGCCAGCAGCGTAGGTTCAGTTAGCACAGATACGCAGTATTTT
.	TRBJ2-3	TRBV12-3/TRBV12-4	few	CASSRSGSSTDTQYF	TGTGCCAGCAGCCGTTCCGGGAGTAGCACAGATACGCAGTATTTT
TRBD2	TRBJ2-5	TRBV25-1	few	CASSASGGDQETQYF	TGTGCCAGCAGTGCTAGCGGGGGGGACCAAGAGACCCAGTACTTC
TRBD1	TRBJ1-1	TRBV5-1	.	CASSPGTGTRVTPEAFF	TGCGCCAGCAGCCCCGGGACAGGGACCAGAGTCACGCCTGAAGCTTTCTTT
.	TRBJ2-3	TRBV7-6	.	CASSLYRSTDTQYF	TGTGCCAGCAGCCTATACAGGTCCACAGATACGCAGTATTTT
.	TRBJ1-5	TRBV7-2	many	CASSPRQLQPQHF	TGTGCCAGCAGCCCCCGACAGCTTCAGCCCCAGCATTTT
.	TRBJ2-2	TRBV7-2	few	CASSPLGSWGELFF	TGTGCCAGCAGCCCACTCGGTTCTTGGGGGGAGCTGTTTTTT
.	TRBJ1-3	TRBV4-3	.	CASSQDRGNSGNTIYF	TGCGCCAGCAGCCAAGATCGTGGGAACTCTGGAAACACCATATATTTT
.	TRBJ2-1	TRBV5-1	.	CASSLFFGNEQFF	TGCGCCAGCAGCTTGTTTTTCGGCAATGAGCAGTTCTTC
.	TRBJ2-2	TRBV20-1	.	CSARVFGERDTGELFF	TGCAGTGCTAGAGTTTTCGGGGAAAGGGACACCGGGGAGCTGTTTTTT
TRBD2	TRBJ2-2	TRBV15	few	CATTPEALAGTGELFF	TGTGCCACCACCCCAGAGGCACTAGCGGGCACCGGGGAGCTGTTTTTT
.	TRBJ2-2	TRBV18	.	CASSPRQPSNTGELFF	TGTGCCAGCTCACCTCGACAACCCTCGAACACCGGGGAGCTGTTTTTT
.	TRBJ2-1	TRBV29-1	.	CSVRDVTYNEQFF	TGCAGCGTCCGGGACGTCACCTACAATGAGCAGTTCTTC
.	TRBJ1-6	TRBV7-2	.	CASSLSHRDNSPLHF	TGTGCCAGCAGCTTAAGTCACAGGGATAATTCACCCCTCCACTTT
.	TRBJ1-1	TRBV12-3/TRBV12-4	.	CASRLMNTEAFF	TGTGCCAGCAGACTGATGAACACTGAAGCTTTCTTT